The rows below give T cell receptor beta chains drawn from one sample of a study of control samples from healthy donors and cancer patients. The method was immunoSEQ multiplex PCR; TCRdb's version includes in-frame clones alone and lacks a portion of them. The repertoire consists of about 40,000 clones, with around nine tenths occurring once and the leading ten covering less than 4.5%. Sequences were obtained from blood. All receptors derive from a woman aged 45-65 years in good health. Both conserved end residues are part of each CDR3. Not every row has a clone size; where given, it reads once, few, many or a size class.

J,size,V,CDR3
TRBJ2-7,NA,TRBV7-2,CASSLGRGRLYEQYF
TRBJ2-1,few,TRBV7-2,CASSYAASYNEQFF
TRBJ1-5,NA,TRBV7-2,CASSLWGGRTGNQPQHF
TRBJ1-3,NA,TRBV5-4,CASSMVGLGHTIYF
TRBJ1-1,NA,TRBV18,CASSPRAGVTEAFF
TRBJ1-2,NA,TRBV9,CASSVNYGYTF
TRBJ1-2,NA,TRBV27,CASSLSTGFGYTF
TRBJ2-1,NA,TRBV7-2,CASSPLASSYNEQFF
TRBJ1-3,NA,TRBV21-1,CASGLAPRGNTIYF
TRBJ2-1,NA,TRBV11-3,CASSFRGRYNEQFF
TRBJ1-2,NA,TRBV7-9,CASRATRGKANYGYTF
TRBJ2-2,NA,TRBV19,CASSMGLTGELFF
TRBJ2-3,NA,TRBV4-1,CASSPLAGGEDTQYF